This T cell receptor beta chain was recovered during a study of shared clonotypes between healthy human individuals. This clone was observed a single time. Germline V CDR1 and CDR2: MNHEY, SMNVEV (reference sequence). V lost 2 bases to trimming and J lost 0 bases, with 8 bases between them. The length of the CDR3 is 14 residues. Assay: immunoSEQ multiplex PCR; the TCRdb copy retains only in-frame clones and omits some. The table includes a few hundred thousand clones, 50% to 75% detected once. Sequenced sample: memory CD4+ T cells sorted from blood. Subset indicated: CD45RA-negative fraction. The sequence was collected from a man younger than 40 in good health. The J gene is TRBJ2-7, the V gene TRBV27; D is undetermined. CDR3 residues: CASSLRSRSYEQYF. The CDR3 DNA sequence: TGTGCCAGCAGTTTAAGGTCCCGCTCCTACGAGCAGTACTTC.